The rows below give T cell receptor beta chains drawn from one sample of a study of T cells in tuberculosis. Clones were sequenced by immunoSEQ multiplex PCR, and TCRdb holds only the in-frame ones, with some missing. Here the sample spans more than 30,000 clones, roughly 95% being singletons. The sample consisted of PBMCs, taken at tuberculosis diagnosis. The receptors were gathered from an adult with tuberculosis. Both conserved end residues are part of each CDR3. D genes are given only for firm matches. The size field is filled for only some rows; it gives once, few, many or a size class.

-,TRBJ2-7,-,TRBV6-5,CASSYSSDKYSYEQYF,TGTGCCAGCAGTTACTCCTCGGACAAGTACTCCTACGAGCAGTACTTC
-,TRBJ1-6,TRBD1,TRBV2,CASSETGYNSPLHF,TGTGCCAGCAGCGAGACAGGGTATAATTCACCCCTCCACTTT
-,TRBJ2-3,-,TRBV6-4,CASSDSGDTQYF,TGTGCCAGCAGTGACTCCGGAGATACGCAGTATTTT
once,TRBJ1-2,-,TRBV28,CASIEGPYGKGYTF,TGTGCCAGCATTGAGGGCCCCTATGGTAAGGGCTACACCTTC
-,TRBJ1-6,-,TRBV27,CASSSPRGRDSPLHF,TGTGCCAGCAGCTCTCCCAGGGGAAGAGATTCACCCCTCCACTTT
once,TRBJ1-5,-,TRBV5-6,CASSLRDQPQHF,TGTGCCAGCAGCCTCAGGGATCAGCCCCAGCATTTT
few,TRBJ2-3,-,TRBV5-1,CASSRDSTTDTQYF,TGCGCCAGCAGCCGAGACTCGACTACAGATACGCAGTATTTT
once,TRBJ2-1,TRBD2,TRBV7-3,CASSQGLAGYNEQFF,TGTGCCAGCAGCCAGGGACTAGCGGGCTACAATGAGCAGTTCTTC
-,TRBJ2-7,-,TRBV11-2,CASRTGSSYEQYF,TGTGCCAGCCGTACAGGGAGCTCCTACGAGCAGTACTTC
-,TRBJ2-1,TRBD1,TRBV7-2,CASSLTQGAHEQFF,TGTGCCAGCAGCTTAACCCAGGGGGCTCATGAGCAGTTCTTC
-,TRBJ1-4,TRBD1,TRBV12-5,CASGQGYEKLFF,TGTGCTAGTGGACAGGGGTATGAAAAACTGTTTTTT
-,TRBJ1-3,-,TRBV23-1,CASSQSITRNTIYF,TGCGCCAGCAGTCAATCTATCACGAGGAACACCATATATTTT
-,TRBJ2-5,-,TRBV4-1,CASSQGGQLQETQYF,TGCGCCAGCAGCCAAGGGGGGCAGCTTCAAGAGACCCAGTACTTC
-,TRBJ2-1,TRBD2,TRBV2,CASSFIPGLVNEQFF,TGTGCCAGCAGCTTCATACCGGGACTAGTCAATGAGCAGTTCTTC
-,TRBJ1-4,-,TRBV28,CASSSPRGGYEKLFF,TGTGCCAGCAGTTCCCCGCGCGGGGGATATGAAAAACTGTTTTTT
-,TRBJ2-3,TRBD1,TRBV19,CASSSQGQLTQYF,TGTGCCAGTAGTAGCCAGGGACAGCTTACGCAGTATTTT
-,TRBJ1-2,-,TRBV19,CASSSTGLGYTF,TGTGCCAGTAGTTCCACAGGGCTCGGCTACACCTTC
-,TRBJ1-5,-,TRBV19,CASSMLGFNQPQHF,TGTGCCAGTAGTATGCTAGGCTTTAATCAGCCCCAGCATTTT